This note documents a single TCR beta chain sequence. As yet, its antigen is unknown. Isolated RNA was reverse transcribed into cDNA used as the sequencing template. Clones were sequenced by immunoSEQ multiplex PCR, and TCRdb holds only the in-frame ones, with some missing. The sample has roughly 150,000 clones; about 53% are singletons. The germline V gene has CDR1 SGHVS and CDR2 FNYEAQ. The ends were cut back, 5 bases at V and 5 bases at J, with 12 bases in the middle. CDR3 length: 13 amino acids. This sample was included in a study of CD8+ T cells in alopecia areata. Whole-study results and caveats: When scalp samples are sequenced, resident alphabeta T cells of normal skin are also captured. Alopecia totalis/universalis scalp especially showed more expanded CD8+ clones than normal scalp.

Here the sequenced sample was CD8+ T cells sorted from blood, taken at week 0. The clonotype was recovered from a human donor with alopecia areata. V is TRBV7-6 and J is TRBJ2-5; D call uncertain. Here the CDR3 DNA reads TGTGCCAGCAGCCCTAGTGTCGGCGAGACCCAGTACTTC. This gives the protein CASSPSVGETQYF.